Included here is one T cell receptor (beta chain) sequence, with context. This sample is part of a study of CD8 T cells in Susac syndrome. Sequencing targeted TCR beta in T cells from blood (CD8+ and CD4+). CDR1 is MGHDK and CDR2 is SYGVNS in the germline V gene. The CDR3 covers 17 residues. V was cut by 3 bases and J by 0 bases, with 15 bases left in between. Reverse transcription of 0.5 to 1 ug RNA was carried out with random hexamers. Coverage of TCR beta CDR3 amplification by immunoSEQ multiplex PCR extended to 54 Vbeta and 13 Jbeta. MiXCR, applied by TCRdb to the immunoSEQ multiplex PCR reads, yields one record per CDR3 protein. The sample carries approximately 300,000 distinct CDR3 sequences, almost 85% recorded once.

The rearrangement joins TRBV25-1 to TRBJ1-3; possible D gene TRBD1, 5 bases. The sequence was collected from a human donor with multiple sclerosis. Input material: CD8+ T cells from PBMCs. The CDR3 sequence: CASSDTITGRSGNTIYF. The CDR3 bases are TGTGCCAGCAGTGATACTATCACAGGCCGCTCTGGAAACACCATATATTTT.